This T cell receptor beta chain was identified during a study of cytomegalovirus exposure and HLA in healthy donors. The CDR3 sequence is 14 residues long. J lost 9 bases, V lost 4 bases, and 11 bases had no gene match. Looked up from germline, CDR1 is LNHNV and CDR2 is YYDKDF (reference sequence). PCR employed 60 Vbeta and 13 Jbeta primers. The repertoire was sequenced with immunoSEQ multiplex PCR; TCRdb's copy has only in-frame clones and lacks some. The sample carries around 100,000 clones, around 80% recorded once. The sequence derives from a woman aged 45-59 years in good health and CMV-seropositive. The sample was PBMCs. V gene TRBV15 combines with J gene TRBJ2-7; TRBD1 matches at 8 bases. CDR3 coding DNA: TGTGCCACCAGCAAGGGGACAGGTCGTCTTGGGCAGTACTTC. Translating gives CATSKGTGRLGQYF.